The sequence of this TCR beta chain was determined in a study of blood T cell repertoires in COVID-19. Study-level background: Sites across the United States, Italy and Spain contributed samples from acute and convalescent COVID-19. T cells, B-cell-depleted T cells, or PBMCs provided the cDNA or gDNA that served as material.

Per the original data handling: Reference gene primers were amplified, and this amplification served to estimate nucleated cell counts. This table comes from immunoSEQ multiplex PCR, and its TCRdb copy is limited to in-frame clones, with some not included. V, J and clone size reflect that table, while D and trimming were determined from the DNA. The table shows 90,000 to 110,000 clones, with approximately 82% occurring only once. Germline CDR1 is MDHEN and CDR2 is SYDVKM. The V segment lost 5 bases and the J segment 4 bases; nucleotides outside the gene matches: 13. This CDR3 region has 18 residues. This clone was counted a single time.

Source material: peripheral blood. This sequence was found in a woman of 80 years or more with active or convalescent COVID-19. The chain combines TRBV28 with TRBJ2-1, with 11 bases fitting TRBD1. The chain's CDR3 is CASSPPAGQGERYNEQFF. The CDR3 nucleotides read TGTGCCAGCAGTCCACCCGCGGGACAGGGGGAGAGGTACAATGAGCAGTTCTTC.